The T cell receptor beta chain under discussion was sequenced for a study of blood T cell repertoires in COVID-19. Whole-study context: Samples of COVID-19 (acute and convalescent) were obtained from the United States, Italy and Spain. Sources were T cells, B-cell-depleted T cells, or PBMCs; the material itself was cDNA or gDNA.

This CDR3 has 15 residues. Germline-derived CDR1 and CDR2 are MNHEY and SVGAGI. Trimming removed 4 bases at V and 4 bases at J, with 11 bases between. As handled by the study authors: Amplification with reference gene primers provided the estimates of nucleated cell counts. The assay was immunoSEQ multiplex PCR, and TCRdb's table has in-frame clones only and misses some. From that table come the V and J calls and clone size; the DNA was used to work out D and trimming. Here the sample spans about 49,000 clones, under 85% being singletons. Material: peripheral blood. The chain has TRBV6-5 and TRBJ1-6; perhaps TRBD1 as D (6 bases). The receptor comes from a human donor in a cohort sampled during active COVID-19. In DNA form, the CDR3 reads TGTGCCAGCAGTTTCGACACAGGGTATAATTCACCCCTCCACTTT. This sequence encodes CASSFDTGYNSPLHF.